The present T cell receptor beta chain was sequenced within a study of T cells after yellow fever vaccination. Broader study findings: Contamination of FACS-sorted repertoires by abundant clonotypes from the bulk population could occur. Sequencing of sorted memory subsets on day 0 failed to detect almost all vaccine-responding clonotypes. The booster saw the reappearance of most primary-vaccination clones (roughly 96% CD4, roughly 87% CD8).

TCRdb called the 5' RACE reads again in MiXCR, with one record for every CDR3 protein. The sample consists of approximately 47,000 distinct CDR3 sequences, more than 6% of them appearing once. This CDR3 spans 18 amino acids. The V gene's germline CDR1 is KGHDR and CDR2 SFDVKD. Losses at the gene ends were 4 bases for V and 0 bases for J; bases not matched to a gene: 12. This clonotype occurred many times. Sequences were derived from PBMCs, either bulk or a sorted T-cell subset (CD4+, CD8+, memory, or dextramer-sorted; not recorded which), sampled 45 days after the yellow fever booster vaccination. The origin of this receptor is a man aged 30 to 45 who received the YFV17D yellow fever vaccine. The chain links TRBV24-1 to TRBJ2-7, with 9 bases fitting TRBD1. The CDR3 region has the DNA TGTGCCACCAGTGACGGATCCGGGACAGGGTATAGCTCCTACGAGCAGTACTTC. It encodes CATSDGSGTGYSSYEQYF.